The entry below describes one TCR beta chain. The antigen this receptor binds is unknown. Per-base quality was not reported, and no clone a single base away is much larger than it. The time point label here, explained by the study, means: blood 4 weeks post-SBRT, at nephrectomy. The label giving this sample's treatment or condition can be read as: 15 Gy SBRT to primary tumor, nephrectomy 4 weeks later. The samples were drawn from a clinical trial, where primary renal cell carcinomas were treated with 15 Gy of stereotactic body radiation therapy and then removed by nephrectomy 4 weeks afterward. To track tumor-enriched clonotypes, serial peripheral blood was sampled from radiation-treated patients at baseline and at 2 weeks and 4 weeks after SBRT. Renal cell carcinoma with clear cell pathology was present in all patients. Genomic DNA for TCR sequencing was prepared using the QIAamp DNA Blood Mini Kit (Qiagen). The analyses included just those samples that passed every quality control check.

This entry comes from a study of radiation and T cells in renal cell carcinoma (TCRdb year 2020). Regarding the complete study: TCR beta sequencing covered around 50 samples in total, comprising roughly 26 tumors and around 27 peripheral blood samples. The final blood draw took place at 4 weeks after radiation, the same time as nephrectomy. A total of 4,016,671 unique CDR3 nucleotide sequences, encoding 2.5 million to 3 million unique CDR3 amino acid sequences, were found across all 50 or so samples. Paper-wide results and their limitations: No pretreatment tumor biopsies were available, so the baseline intratumoral presence of clonotypes could not be determined. Changes in the blood repertoire were not tracked past 4 weeks after treatment. With a single-armed trial design, the study had no way to address how radiation dose or scheduling affects the TCR repertoire. In blood, the top tumor clonotypes increased from baseline to 2 weeks after radiation and then shrank by 4 weeks, which suggests a temporary expansion of tumor-resident clones.

Following the manufacturer's recommendations, the immunoSEQ kit was used to generate TCR beta libraries from genomic DNA. To prepare libraries, a first multiplex PCR with proprietary primers was run, followed by a second PCR that added unique barcodes, and a bead cleanup was done after each round. Each sample batch included a kit-provided positive control reaction and a negative control reaction. The final libraries were assessed on an Agilent 4200 TapeStation D1000 ScreenTape, pooled by volume, and quantified by qPCR. An Illumina NextSeq500 fitted with a MidOutput 150-cycle cartridge performed the sequencing, running 156 Read1 cycles and 15 Index1 cycles with the kit's custom primers. The pooled library was loaded at around 1 pM with around 22% PhiX control spiked in. The authors' analysis ran thus. Vendor-processed data were analyzed in R, with a clonotype defined as all T cells sharing the same CDR3 nucleotide sequence. In the clone abundance analyses, frequencies were normalized to the 10,000 most abundant clones in each sample. Before analysis, public T cell clones were removed, and these numbered fewer than six per sample on average. Tumor-enriched clonotypes and baseline blood-enriched clonotypes were defined as those with an abundance difference of at least 32-fold between compartments. A beta-binomial differential abundance model was used to identify clonotypes that were expanded or contracted between blood time points. Tumor-blood repertoire similarity was measured with the Baroni-Urbani and Buser coefficient, and groups were compared using two-tailed Wilcoxon tests in R. TCRdb took over this immuneACCESS table, retaining in-frame rearrangements with V and J assigned. Such tables are incomplete; in checked studies, under half of the missing clones stem from an unresolved V gene, and the remainder is unexplained. From that table come the V and J calls and clone size; the DNA was used to work out D and trimming. The sample table shows 150,000 to 200,000 clones, and approximately 90% are seen once. The top ten hold over 9% of the sample.

From a lookup of the germline V gene, CDR1 and CDR2 are MNHNS and SASEGT. From its cysteine to its phenylalanine, the CDR3 spans 15 amino acids. Only CDR3 DNA is held: 45 bases, read in frame from base 1. V is shortened by 6 bases, J by 2 bases, and the region joining them spans 17 bases. This clonotype was obtained from a woman aged 45-65 years with renal cell carcinoma. The rearrangement combines TRBV6-1 with TRBJ2-7; the D region may be TRBD1 or TRBD2, each matching 6 bases equally. The sequences come from blood, collected from a patient whose treatment included radiotherapy and nephrectomy. The DNA sequence is given as TGTGCCAGCAGGGGCGGGACACCTAATACCTACGAGCAGTACTTC. Translated, it gives CASRGGTPNTYEQYF.